The 23 T cell receptor beta chains given below trace back to one sample, sequenced in a study of T cells in Graves' hyperthyroidism and ophthalmopathy. From RNA transcripts, TCR beta CDR3 regions were amplified. HTBI primers were used for first-round RT-PCR of the TCR CDR3. TCRdb processed the multiplex PCR reads anew with MiXCR; each CDR3 protein has one entry. This table holds over 90,000 distinct CDR3 sequences, roughly 50% found once. The sample comprised blood. These receptors all stem from a man aged 40-55 years with Graves' hyperthyroidism.

Concerning this clonotype itself: This CDR3 fails to terminate in the conserved phenylalanine or tryptophan, so it likely reflects a read error. V gene TRBV5-1 combines with J gene TRBJ2-1; 8 nucleotides line up with TRBD2. Germline V lookup: CDR1 SGHRS, CDR2 YFSETQ. The CDR3 contains 16 residues. Trimming took 0 bases from V and 8 from J; bases not matched to a gene: 10. The CDR3 here is CASSLVPGLEGDEQFL. The CDR3 nucleotides are TGCGCCAGCAGCTTGGTTCCGGGACTAGAGGGAGATGAGCAGTTCTTA.

This clonotype came up many times. This may come from a read error, since a much larger clone is one base off. The chain employs TRBV2 and TRBJ2-3; D gene uncertain. This CDR3 spans 13 amino acids. Per germline, CDR1 SNHLY and CDR2 FYNNEI. V gave up 7 bases and J gave up 4 bases, with 12 bases separating them. CDR3 in amino acids: CASTNAWADTQYF. As DNA, the CDR3 is TGTGCCAGCACGAACGCTTGGGCAGATACGCAGTATTTT.

In its sample, this clonotype was seen once. Here the CDR3 reads CASSQGRGGGDEQYF. DNA of the CDR3: TGTGCCAGCAGCCAAGGGCGGGGGGGCGGTGATGAGCAGTATTTT. The gene calls are TRBV9 and TRBJ2-3, with TRBD2 matching over 9 bases. The CDR3 sequence is 15 residues long. Per the germline V gene, CDR1 is SGDLS and CDR2 is YYNGEE. Losses at the gene ends were 4 bases for V and 11 bases for J; bases not matched to a gene: 14.

V gene TRBV7-7 combines with J gene TRBJ1-1; unclear D gene. Germline CDR1 reads SSHAT; CDR2 reads FNYEAQ (reference sequence). The CDR3 totals 14 residues. CDR3 loop: CARASLRENTEAFF. CDR3 nucleotides: TGTGCTAGAGCATCGTTGAGGGAGAACACTGAAGCTTTCTTT. Full variable domain (remainder filled in from reference TRBV7-7 and TRBJ1-1): GAGVSQSPRYKVTKRGQDVTLRCDPISSHATLYWYQQALGQGPEFLTYFNYEAQPDKSGLPSDRFSAERPEGSISTLTIQRTEQRDSAMYRCARASLRENTEAFFGQGTRLTVV.

About this clonotype: This may be a read error, as it is one base from a much larger clone. The rearrangement uses TRBV19 and TRBJ2-3, with 10 bases identical to TRBD1. V gave up 8 bases and J gave up 2 bases; unmatched junction bases: 7. CDR3 length equals 15 residues. Germline V lookup: CDR1 LNHDA, CDR2 SQIVND (reference sequence). This CDR3 is CASGTGDWSTDTQYF. As DNA, the CDR3 is TGTGCCAGTGGGACAGGGGATTGGTCCACAGATACGCAGTATTTT.

The table lists this clonotype with many counts. In DNA, the CDR3 is TGTGCCAGCAGCTTAGTTGGGGGATACAGCGCTTTCTTT. Protein: CASSLVGGYSAFF. The chain uses TRBV11-2 and TRBJ1-1, with TRBD1 as a possible D gene (5 bases). Germline values: CDR1 SGHAT, CDR2 FQNNGV. Trimming cost V 1 base and J 11 bases, with 14 bases left between them. The CDR3 extends over 13 amino acids.

The table lists this clonotype with many counts. The rearrangement uses TRBV5-1 and TRBJ2-7, with 11 bases that match TRBD1. In germline, CDR1 is SGHRS, CDR2 YFSETQ. Trimming took 2 bases from V and 6 from J; bases not matched to a gene: 4. CDR3 size: 14 residues. DNA of the CDR3: TGCGCCAGCAGCTTCCGGGACAGGGGGACCGAGCAGTACTTC. Its translation is CASSFRDRGTEQYF.

In its sample, this clonotype was seen once. The chain recombines TRBV7-2 with TRBJ2-5, with 11 bases lining up with TRBD2. Germline CDR1 reads SGHTA; CDR2 reads FQGNSA. The V gene end was trimmed by 5 bases and the J gene end by 6 bases; junction bases not matched to a gene: 8. The CDR3 totals 15 residues. CDR3 sequence reads: CASSLPTSGTKTQYF. The CDR3 DNA is TGTGCCAGCAGCCTACCGACTAGCGGGACTAAGACCCAGTACTTC.

This clonotype was seen at least ten times. The V gene is TRBV6-4, the J gene TRBJ1-2, with D perhaps TRBD1 (6 bases). Between the trimmed V and J ends, which lost 4 bases and 4 bases, there was a span of 16 bases. The V gene's germline CDR1 is MRHNA and CDR2 SNTAGT. The CDR3 loop spans 15 amino acids. Here the CDR3 DNA reads TGTGCCAGCAGTGTCGACTCGGGACATACCTATGGCTACACCTTC. Protein: CASSVDSGHTYGYTF.

This clonotype has at least ten counts. In DNA, the CDR3 is TGTGCCAGCAGCCAACTGAGAAGCGGGGGGGCATACAATGAGCAGTTCTTC. It encodes CASSQLRSGGAYNEQFF. J is TRBJ2-1 and V is TRBV7-6; the match to TRBD2 covers 10 bases. This CDR3 comprises 17 residues. From germline, CDR1 is SGHVS and CDR2 FNYEAQ. J lost 4 bases, V lost 5 bases, and 11 bases had no gene match.

This clonotype was seen many times. This chain connects TRBV2 to TRBJ2-3, with TRBD2 matching over 11 bases. Trimming cost V 8 bases and J 3 bases; bases outside gene matches: 7. CDR1 is SNHLY and CDR2 is FYNNEI in the germline V gene. The CDR3 spans 15 residues. The CDR3 nucleotides read TGTGCCAGCTTAACTAGCGGGAGCCTTACAGATACGCAGTATTTT. It encodes CASLTSGSLTDTQYF.

In the case of this clonotype: This may be a read error, as it is one base from a much larger clone. The rearrangement links TRBV7-2 to TRBJ2-3; D is possibly TRBD1 (5 bases). The CDR3 consists of 16 residues. The germline V gene has CDR1 SGHTA and CDR2 FQGNSA. Written as DNA, the CDR3 is TGCGCCAGCAGCCAGACCCAGGACATTAGCACAGATACGCAGTATTTT. Protein: CASSQTQDISTDTQYF. The variable domain in full, completed from reference TRBV7-2 and TRBJ2-3, reads GAGVSQSPSNKVTEKGKDVELRCDPISGHTALYWYRQSLGQGLEFLIYFQGNSAPDKSGLPSDRFSAERTGGSVSTLTIQRTQQEDSAVYLCASSQTQDISTDTQYFGPGTRLTVL.

This clonotype appeared many times. This may come from a read error, since a much larger clone is one base off. The gene calls are TRBV7-6 and TRBJ1-3; a possible D gene is TRBD1 (6 bases). Germline values: CDR1 SGHVS, CDR2 FNYEAQ. The length of the CDR3 is 14 residues. This chain's CDR3 is CASSFRTDGNTMYF. CDR3 sequence (DNA): TGTGCCAGCAGCTTCCGGACAGACGGAAACACCATGTATTTT.

This clonotype was recorded a few times. The chain is built from TRBV7-9 and TRBJ2-7; TRBD1 or TRBD2 may be the D gene (5 bases each). The CDR3 has 15 amino acids. The V end was cut by 5 bases, the J end by 1 base, with 15 bases between. Germline assignment: CDR1 SEHNR and CDR2 FQNEAQ (reference sequence). As DNA, the CDR3 is TGTGCCAGCAGCCAAAATTGGGACGAATCCTACGAGCAGTACTTC. Its protein product is CASSQNWDESYEQYF.

This clonotype was seen repeatedly, ten times or more. This chain joins TRBV10-3 and TRBJ2-3; a possible D gene is TRBD1 (5 bases). Trimming stripped 0 bases from V and 2 bases from J, with 15 bases between. Germline V gene sequence: CDR1 ENHRY, CDR2 SYGVKD. The CDR3 is 17 residues long. CDR3 DNA: TGTGCCATCAGTGAGTCTTTTGGGGCGGACCCCACAGATACGCAGTATTTT. This codes for CAISESFGADPTDTQYF.

This clonotype showed up many times. This chain links TRBV19 with TRBJ1-3; 10 positions agree with TRBD1. Losses at the gene ends were 4 bases for V and 2 bases for J; bases not matched to a gene: 5. Per germline, CDR1 LNHDA and CDR2 SQIVND (reference sequence). This CDR3 is built from 16 residues. In nucleotides, the CDR3 is TGTGCCAGTAGTACGGGGGACAGGGGAGCTGGAAACACCATATATTTT. It encodes CASSTGDRGAGNTIYF.

In DNA, the CDR3 is TGTGCCAGCAGTTACGGGCGGGGGGCCAACGTCCTGACTTTC. It codes for CASSYGRGANVLTF. The chain has TRBV6-1 and TRBJ2-6; no firm D call. V lost 5 bases, J lost 4 bases, and 9 bases lay in between. The CDR3 contains 14 residues. The germline gives CDR1 MNHNS, CDR2 SASEGT.

Notes on this clonotype: As the CDR3 is not closed by the conserved phenylalanine or tryptophan, this likely results from a read error. It is unclear where the CDR3 begins or ends on the DNA, so no DNA is shown, and the CDR3 is as TCRdb lists it. The chain is built from TRBV7-9 and TRBJ2-5; the tabulated D call, TRBD2, remains unverified against the DNA. Germline V gene data show CDR1 as SEHNR and CDR2 as FQNEAQ (reference sequence). Counting both end residues, the CDR3 totals 10 amino acids. This CDR3 is CASSSGLAYT.

To note about this clonotype: The junction does not match germline at one end; this may be a read error. The chain couples TRBV7-2 to TRBJ2-2; D gene uncertain. The germline V gene encodes CDR1 SGHTA and CDR2 FQGNSA. CDR3 length: 15 amino acids. The CDR3 spells CASSLPGSRTGELFF. The CDR3 region has the DNA TGTGCCAGCAGCCTACCGGGCAGTAGAACCGGAGAGCTGTTTTTT.

The chain is built from TRBV7-2 and TRBJ2-6; D call uncertain. V shed 1 base and J shed 4 bases, with 14 bases lying between them. The CDR3 has 17 amino acids. CDR1 is SGHTA, CDR2 FQGNSA, per germline. CDR3 sequence: CASSLEGSNTGANVLTF. CDR3 in DNA: TGTGCCAGCAGCTTAGAAGGGTCGAACACCGGGGCCAACGTCCTGACTTTC.

This chain joins TRBV24-1 and TRBJ2-3, with a tentative D call TRBD1 (5 bases). The CDR3 sequence is 15 residues long. Between the trimmed V and J ends, which lost 6 bases and 11 bases, there was a span of 23 bases. Germline CDR1 KGHDR, CDR2 SFDVKD. CDR3 DNA sequence: TGTGCCACCAGTAATCCCACAGGCTCCTACAATGAGCAGTATTTT. It codes for CATSNPTGSYNEQYF.

This clonotype was found many times. The chain uses TRBV9 and TRBJ2-2, with no clear D. Germline-derived CDR1 and CDR2 are SGDLS and YYNGEE. V was clipped by 0 bases and J by 6 bases, with 12 bases between them. The CDR3 totals 15 residues. Here the CDR3 reads CASSVAGLSPGELFF. The CDR3, as DNA: TGTGCCAGCAGCGTAGCTGGGCTAAGCCCCGGGGAGCTGTTTTTT.

Comment on this clonotype: This CDR3 fails to terminate in the conserved phenylalanine or tryptophan, so it likely reflects a read error. The chain carries TRBV10-1 and TRBJ2-1; unclear D gene. CDR3 length equals 13 residues. CDR1 WNHNN and CDR2 SYGVQD come from the germline V gene (reference sequence). CDR3: CASSLGWGTEQFS. CDR3 in DNA: TGTGCCAGCAGTTTAGGTTGGGGAACTGAGCAGTTCTCC.